The 10 T cell receptor beta chains presented below share a single source sample, sequenced in a study of CD8 T cells in ankylosing spondylitis. TCRdb re-called the 5' RACE reads through MiXCR, storing one row per CDR3 protein. The table has about 130,000 distinct CDR3 sequences, around 8.5% seen once. Sequenced: blood, either unsorted or a sorted T cell fraction (not recorded which). The receptors stem from a male donor with ankylosing spondylitis or in good health (not recorded which).

As DNA, the CDR3 is TGTGCCAGCAGCCAAGATACAGTTCCAGCTAATGAAAAACTGTTTTTT. Translation gives CASSQDTVPANEKLFF. The V gene is TRBV4-2, the J gene TRBJ1-4; D gene ambiguous. This CDR3 has 16 amino acids. In germline, CDR1 is LGHNA, CDR2 YNFKEQ. V was pared by 0 bases and J by 3 bases, with 11 bases between.

This clonotype has more than one count but fewer than ten. The chain employs TRBV30 and TRBJ2-1; D call uncertain. The V gene lost 0 bases and the J gene lost 0 bases, with 9 bases spanning the gap. Germline CDR1 is GTSNPN and CDR2 is SVGIG (reference sequence). This CDR3 is 15 amino acids long. The CDR3, as DNA: TGTGCCTGGAGTGTACCCGTAAGCTCCTACAATGAGCAGTTCTTC. Translating gives CAWSVPVSSYNEQFF.

This clonotype was counted many times. CDR3 region: CASRRDRSSGNTIYF. The CDR3 nucleotides read TGTGCCAGCAGGAGGGACAGGAGCTCTGGAAACACCATATATTTT. This rearrangement joins TRBV6-1 to TRBJ1-3, with 8 nucleotides matching TRBD1. CDR3 length equals 15 residues. J gave up 0 bases and V 6 bases, and 4 bases lay outside the gene matches. Looked up from germline, CDR1 is MNHNS and CDR2 is SASEGT.

The CDR3 sequence is CATSGDPRVADTQYF. CDR3 bases: TGTGCCACCAGCGGGGACCCCCGAGTCGCAGATACGCAGTATTTT. The chain joins TRBV15 to TRBJ2-3; D tentatively fits TRBD1 or TRBD2 (5 bases each). Germline CDR1 is LNHNV and CDR2 is YYDKDF (reference sequence). The CDR3 sequence is 15 residues long. The V end lost 5 bases, the J end lost 4 bases, and 16 bases lay between the germline ends.

This clonotype was detected ten times or more. The chain joins TRBV20-1 to TRBJ1-6; D may be TRBD1 (6 bases). This CDR3 region has 16 residues. V was trimmed by 0 bases and J by 7 bases, leaving 16 bases between them. CDR1 is DFQATT and CDR2 is SNEGSKA in the germline V gene (reference sequence). CDR3 sequence (DNA): TGCAGTGCTAGAGATCAAGAGGGGGTTCGGAATTCACCCCTCCACTTT. It specifies CSARDQEGVRNSPLHF.

This clonotype was found many times. The chain couples TRBV12-3 or TRBV12-4 to TRBJ2-1, with D unclear. CDR3 size: 12 residues. V lost 4 bases and J lost 5, with 6 bases in between. CDR3 in DNA: TGTGCCAGCAGTTCCCGAAACAATGAGCAGTTCTTC. It specifies CASSSRNNEQFF.

This clonotype was picked up one time. This chain links TRBV20-1 with TRBJ2-7; 8 nucleotides match TRBD1. The germline gives CDR1 DFQATT, CDR2 SNEGSKA (reference sequence). Trimming cost V 3 bases and J 2 bases; bases outside gene matches: 6. The length of the CDR3 is 14 residues. The DNA of the CDR3 is TGCAGTGCTAGGGGGACAGGAGTAACCTACGAGCAGTACTTC. This encodes CSARGTGVTYEQYF.

This clonotype was seen many times. The genes are TRBV20-1 and TRBJ1-1; D is unclear. Germline CDR1 DFQATT, CDR2 SNEGSKA (reference sequence). V was cut by 5 bases and J by 1 base, with 8 bases left in between. The CDR3 sequence is 12 residues long. CDR3 DNA sequence: TGCAGTGCTCAAAACACGAACACTGAAGCTTTCTTT. This gives the protein CSAQNTNTEAFF.

In this sample, this clonotype turned up a few times. The genes are TRBV7-2 and TRBJ1-6, with D unclear. CDR3 length: 16 residues. The germline V gene has CDR1 SGHTA and CDR2 FQGNSA. The ends were cut back, 3 bases at V and 5 bases at J, with 14 bases in the middle. The CDR3 sequence: CASSFIRGINNSPLHF. DNA for the CDR3: TGTGCCAGCAGCTTCATCCGAGGAATTAATAATTCACCCCTCCACTTT.

This clonotype came up once. A much larger clone lies a single base off, so this may be a read error. CDR3 sequence (DNA): TGTGCCAGCAGTTGTTTGGAGACCCAGTACTTC. It translates to CASSCLETQYF. The chain couples TRBV6-5 to TRBJ2-5; D call uncertain. The CDR3 runs to 11 residues. Germline CDR1 MNHEY, CDR2 SVGAGI. The ends were cut back, 4 bases at V and 5 bases at J, with 5 bases in the middle.